This is a list of T cell receptor beta chains from one sample in a study of regulatory T cells in long-lasting Graves disease. TCRdb redid the calling of the multiplex PCR reads with MiXCR, one entry per CDR3 protein. The sample includes around 450,000 distinct CDR3 sequences, 20% to 25% of them seen just once. The sequences come from peripheral blood mononuclear cells (PBMCs), collected when the disease was refractory, from a patient treated with antithyroid drugs. These TCRs come from a female donor with Graves disease. Each CDR3 is given with its conserved first and last residue. The D gene is left open where the match is weak. For some rows the clone size is stated as once, few or many, or as a class when expanded; others skip it.

TRBJ2-7 | few | 16 | TRBV5-1 | TRBD2 | CASSPGLSGGADEQYF | TGCGCCAGCAGCCCCGGCCTTAGCGGGGGGGCGGACGAGCAGTACTTC
TRBJ2-7 | - | 13 | TRBV7-6 | TRBD1 | CASSHRGGYEQYF | TGTGCCAGCAGCCACAGGGGTGGCTACGAGCAGTACTTC
TRBJ1-3 | many | 14 | TRBV12-3/TRBV12-4 | - | CATSTRDSGNTIYF | TGTGCCACCTCGACTCGTGACTCTGGAAACACCATATATTTT
TRBJ2-7 | - | 15 | TRBV27 | TRBD1 | CASSSWDRDSYEQYF | TGTGCCAGCAGCTCTTGGGACAGGGACTCCTACGAGCAGTACTTC
TRBJ2-6 | many | 16 | TRBV28 | TRBD1 | CASDGQGEGVANVLTF | TGTGCCAGCGATGGACAGGGAGAAGGTGTGGCCAACGTCCTGACTTTC
TRBJ2-7 | few | 16 | TRBV6-5 | TRBD1 | CASSYPGTVKRAEQYF | TGTGCCAGCAGTTACCCCGGGACAGTGAAACGGGCCGAGCAGTACTTC
TRBJ1-2 | - | 14 | TRBV28 | - | CASTSARGDYGYTF | TGTGCCAGCACCTCTGCCAGGGGTGACTATGGCTACACCTTC
TRBJ2-5 | many | 14 | TRBV9 | - | CASSERGYQETQYF | TGTGCCAGCAGCGAGAGGGGATATCAAGAGACCCAGTACTTC
TRBJ1-4 | many | 14 | TRBV28 | - | CASSETVTNEKLFF | TGTGCCAGCAGTGAGACGGTGACCAATGAAAAACTGTTTTTT
TRBJ2-7 | - | 15 | TRBV3-1 | - | CASSAFLGGLAEQYF | TGTGCCAGCAGTGCATTTCTCGGGGGTCTAGCCGAGCAGTACTTC
TRBJ1-1 | few | 13 | TRBV20-1 | - | CSAQSYMNTEAFF | TGCAGTGCCCAAAGTTACATGAACACTGAAGCTTTCTTT
TRBJ2-7 | - | 14 | TRBV5-6 | - | CASSFGVVYDEQYF | TGTGCCAGCAGCTTCGGAGTAGTTTACGACGAGCAGTACTTC
TRBJ2-2 | - | 18 | TRBV20-1 | TRBD2 | CSARDRLAGALYTGELFF | TGCAGTGCTAGAGATCGACTAGCGGGGGCCCTTTACACCGGGGAGCTGTTTTTT
TRBJ1-1 | many | 15 | TRBV12-3/TRBV12-4 | - | CASTPTATANTEAFF | TGTGCCAGCACCCCTACCGCGACAGCGAACACTGAAGCTTTCTTT
TRBJ2-7 | many | 17 | TRBV24-1 | - | CATSAYSDREGLYEQYF | TGTGCCACCAGTGCCTACTCAGACAGGGAGGGTCTCTACGAGCAGTACTTC
TRBJ2-3 | - | 18 | TRBV6-2/TRBV6-3 | TRBD1 | CASSYSVTVDRVSDTQYF | TGTGCCAGCAGTTACTCTGTAACTGTGGACAGGGTTTCAGATACGCAGTATTTT
TRBJ2-7 | many | 17 | TRBV11-2 | TRBD1 | CASSLSTRAGGFDEQYF | TGTGCCAGCAGCTTAAGTACCCGGGCAGGGGGCTTCGACGAGCAGTACTTC
TRBJ2-7 | many | 17 | TRBV11-2 | TRBD1 | CASSLDLGTGILHEQYF | TGTGCCAGCAGCTTAGACTTAGGGACAGGGATTCTCCACGAGCAGTACTTC
TRBJ2-7 | many | 14 | TRBV27 | - | CASSSVGPTYEQYF | TGTGCCAGCAGTTCCGTCGGGCCCACCTACGAGCAGTACTTC
TRBJ1-4 | few | 13 | TRBV5-6 | - | CASSWGLSEKLFF | TGTGCCAGCAGTTGGGGACTCAGCGAAAAACTGTTTTTT
TRBJ1-2 | - | 16 | TRBV20-1 | - | CSARGDDGRSNYGYTF | TGCAGTGCTAGGGGGGATGACGGGCGATCTAACTATGGCTACACCTTC
TRBJ1-2 | many | 16 | TRBV27 | TRBD1 | CASSLVGQDANYGYTF | TGTGCCAGCAGTTTAGTCGGACAGGACGCTAACTATGGCTACACCTTC
TRBJ2-3 | - | 16 | TRBV7-2 | TRBD2 | CASSPGLAGGADTQYF | TGTGCCAGCAGTCCCGGACTAGCGGGAGGGGCAGATACGCAGTATTTT
TRBJ2-7 | many | 17 | TRBV28 | TRBD2 | CASSRPGLAETTYEQYF | TGTGCCAGCAGCCGGCCGGGACTAGCGGAGACAACCTACGAGCAGTACTTC
TRBJ1-5 | - | 14 | TRBV20-1 | - | CSARGTRRMQPQHF | TGCAGTGCTAGAGGGACTAGGAGGATGCAGCCCCAGCATTTT
TRBJ2-2 | many | 13 | TRBV11-2 | TRBD1 | CAIRPQGTGELFF | TGTGCCATTCGCCCACAGGGGACCGGGGAGCTGTTTTTT
TRBJ1-1 | many | 11 | TRBV12-3/TRBV12-4 | - | CASTRTAEAFF | TGTGCCAGCACCAGGACAGCCGAAGCTTTCTTT
TRBJ2-7 | - | 15 | TRBV7-9 | TRBD2 | CASSLGGGALDEQYF | TGTGCCAGCAGCTTAGGCGGGGGGGCGCTGGACGAGCAGTACTTC
TRBJ2-6 | many | 16 | TRBV6-5 | - | CASSYTVSSGANVLTF | TGTGCCAGCAGTTACACAGTTAGCTCTGGGGCCAACGTCCTGACTTTC